This T cell receptor beta chain was profiled in a study of Graves' ophthalmopathy and Graves' hyperthyroidism. Study-level information: Peripheral blood was obtained at first diagnosis, ahead of any treatment.

PBMCs stemmed from more than 9.5 ml of fresh peripheral blood. Amplified TCR beta CDR3 regions were obtained using RNA transcripts as template. First-round RT-PCR with HTBI primers preceded a second-round multiplex PCR. MiXCR, applied by TCRdb to the multiplex PCR reads, yields one record per CDR3 protein. This sample has approximately 460,000 distinct CDR3 sequences, with roughly an eighth found just once. V lost 1 base and J lost 1; bases outside the gene matches: 5. The CDR3 is 16 amino acids. CDR1 and CDR2 from the germline V gene are SGHAT and FQNNGV. This clonotype was observed at least ten times.

Material: blood. The V and J genes are TRBV11-2 and TRBJ2-7, with TRBD2 matching over 9 bases. The TCR was taken from a woman younger than 45 with Graves' ophthalmopathy. The CDR3 sequence: CASSLVSLAGSYEQYF. The CDR3 DNA sequence: TGTGCCAGCAGCTTAGTCAGTCTAGCGGGGTCCTACGAGCAGTACTTC. Filled out from reference TRBV11-2 and TRBJ2-7, the complete variable domain reads EAGVAQSPRYKIIEKRQSVAFWCNPISGHATLYWYQQILGQGPKLLIQFQNNGVVDDSQLPKDRFSAERLKGVDSTLKIQPAKLEDSAVYLCASSLVSLAGSYEQYFGPGTRLTVT.